This T cell receptor beta chain came from a study of cytomegalovirus exposure and HLA in healthy donors. Study details: In an early release, HLA-typed donors contributed 75 million to 85 million unique TCR sequences. Study results and limitations: Most TCR sequences were uncommon, yet certain public TCRs appeared in many donors.

Researchers ran the PCR with 60 Vbeta and 13 Jbeta primers. Method: immunoSEQ multiplex PCR; TCRdb's copy keeps in-frame clones and lacks some. The top ten hold about 1.6% of the sample, which has some 150,000 clones, 82% seen once. Notes on this clone: Its antigen is not known.

The sample was PBMCs. The source is a male donor in good health and CMV-seronegative.

The DNA of the CDR3 is TGTGCCAGCAGCTTACACTCCTACAATGAGCAGTTCTTC. Its protein is CASSLHSYNEQFF. The chain links TRBV4-2 to TRBJ2-1; D not certain. This CDR3 is built from 13 residues. V gave up 5 bases and J gave up 0 bases, with 5 bases separating them. Germline loops: CDR1 LGHNA, CDR2 YNFKEQ.